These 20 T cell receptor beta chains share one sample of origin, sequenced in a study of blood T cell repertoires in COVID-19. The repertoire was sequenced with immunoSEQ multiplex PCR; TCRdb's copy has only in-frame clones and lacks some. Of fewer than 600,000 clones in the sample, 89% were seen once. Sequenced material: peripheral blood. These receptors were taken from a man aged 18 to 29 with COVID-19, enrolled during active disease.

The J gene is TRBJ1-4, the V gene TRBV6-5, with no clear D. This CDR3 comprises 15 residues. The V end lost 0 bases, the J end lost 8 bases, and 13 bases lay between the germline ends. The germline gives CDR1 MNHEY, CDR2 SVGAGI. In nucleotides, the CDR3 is TGTGCCAGCAGTTACTCGGCCGTCCCTTGGGAAAAACTGTTTTTT. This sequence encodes CASSYSAVPWEKLFF.

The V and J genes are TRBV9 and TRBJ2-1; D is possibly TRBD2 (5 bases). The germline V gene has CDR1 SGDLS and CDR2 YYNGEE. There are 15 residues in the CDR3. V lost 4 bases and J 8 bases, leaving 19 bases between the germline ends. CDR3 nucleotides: TGTGCCAGCAGCTCGAGAGCGGTCGAAGGCGATGAGCAGTTCTTC. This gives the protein CASSSRAVEGDEQFF.

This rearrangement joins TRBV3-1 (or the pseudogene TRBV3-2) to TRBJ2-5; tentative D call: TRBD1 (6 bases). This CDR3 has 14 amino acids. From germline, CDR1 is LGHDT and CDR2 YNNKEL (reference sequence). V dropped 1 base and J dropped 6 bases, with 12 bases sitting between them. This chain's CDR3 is CASSQGGRGQTQYF. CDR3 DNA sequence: TGTGCCAGCAGCCAAGGGGGCAGGGGACAGACCCAGTACTTC.

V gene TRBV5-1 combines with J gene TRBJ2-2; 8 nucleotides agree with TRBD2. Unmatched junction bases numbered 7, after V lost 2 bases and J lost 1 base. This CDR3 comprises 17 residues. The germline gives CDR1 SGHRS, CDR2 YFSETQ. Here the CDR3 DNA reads TGCGCCAGCAGCTTACAACCGGGACTAGAGAACACCGGGGAGCTGTTTTTT. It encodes CASSLQPGLENTGELFF. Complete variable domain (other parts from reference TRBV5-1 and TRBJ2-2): KAGVTQTPRYLIKTRGQQVTLSCSPISGHRSVSWYQQTPGQGLQFLFEYFSETQRNKGNFPGRFSGRQFSNSRSEMNVSTLELGDSALYLCASSLQPGLENTGELFFGEGSRLTVL.

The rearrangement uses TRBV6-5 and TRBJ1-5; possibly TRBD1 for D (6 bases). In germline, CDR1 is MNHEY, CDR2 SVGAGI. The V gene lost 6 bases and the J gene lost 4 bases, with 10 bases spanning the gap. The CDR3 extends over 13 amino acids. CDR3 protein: CASRRQGNQPQHF. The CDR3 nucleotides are TGTGCCAGCAGGCGTCAGGGGAATCAGCCCCAGCATTTT.

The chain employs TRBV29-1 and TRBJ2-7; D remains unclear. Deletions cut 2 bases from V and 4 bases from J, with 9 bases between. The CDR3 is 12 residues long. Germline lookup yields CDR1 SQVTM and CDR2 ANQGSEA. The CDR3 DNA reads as TGCAGCGTTGAACAGTCCGGGTACGAGCAGTACTTC. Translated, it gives CSVEQSGYEQYF.

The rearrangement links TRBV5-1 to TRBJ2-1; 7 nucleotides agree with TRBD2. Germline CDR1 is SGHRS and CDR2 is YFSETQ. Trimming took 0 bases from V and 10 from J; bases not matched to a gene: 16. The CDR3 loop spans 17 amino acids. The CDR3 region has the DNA TGCGCCAGCAGCTTGGTTTCGCCTAGCGGCTCCAATAGGGAGCAGTTCTTC. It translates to CASSLVSPSGSNREQFF. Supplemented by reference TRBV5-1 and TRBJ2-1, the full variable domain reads KAGVTQTPRYLIKTRGQQVTLSCSPISGHRSVSWYQQTPGQGLQFLFEYFSETQRNKGNFPGRFSGRQFSNSRSEMNVSTLELGDSALYLCASSLVSPSGSNREQFFGPGTRLTVL.

The CDR3 coding sequence is TGCAGCGTTCAAAAGCGACTAGCGGGAGGTGAGCAGTACTTC. It specifies CSVQKRLAGGEQYF. The chain carries TRBV29-1 and TRBJ2-7, with 13 positions matching TRBD2. This CDR3 region has 14 residues. CDR1 and CDR2 from the germline V gene are SQVTM and ANQGSEA. The V and J ends lost 5 bases and 7 bases, in that order; junction bases with no gene match: 8.

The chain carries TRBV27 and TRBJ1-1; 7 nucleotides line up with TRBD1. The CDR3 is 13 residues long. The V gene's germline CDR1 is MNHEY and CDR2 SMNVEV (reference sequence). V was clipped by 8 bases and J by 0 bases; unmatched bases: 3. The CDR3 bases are TGTGCCAGCGGGACAGTGTTGAACACTGAAGCTTTCTTT. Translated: CASGTVLNTEAFF.

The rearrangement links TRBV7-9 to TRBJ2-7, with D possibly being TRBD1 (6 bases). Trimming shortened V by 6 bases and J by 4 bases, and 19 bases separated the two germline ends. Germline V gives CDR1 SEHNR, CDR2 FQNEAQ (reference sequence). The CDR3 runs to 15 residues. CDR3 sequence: CASSFTGTTGYEQYF. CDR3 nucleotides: TGTGCCAGCAGTTTTACCGGGACAACAGGGTACGAGCAGTACTTC. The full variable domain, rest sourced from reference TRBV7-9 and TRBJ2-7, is DTGVSQNPRHKITKRGQNVTFRCDPISEHNRLYWYRQTLGQGPEFLTYFQNEAQLEKSRLLSDRFSAERPKGSFSTLEIQRTEQGDSAMYLCASSFTGTTGYEQYFGPGTRLTVT.

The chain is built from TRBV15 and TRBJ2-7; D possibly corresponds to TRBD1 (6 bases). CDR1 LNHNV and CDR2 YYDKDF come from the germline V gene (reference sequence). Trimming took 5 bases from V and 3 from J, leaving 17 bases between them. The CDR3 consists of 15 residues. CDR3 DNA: TGTGCCACCAGCTTAGGACAAGGGGGAATCTACGAGCAGTACTTC. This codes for CATSLGQGGIYEQYF. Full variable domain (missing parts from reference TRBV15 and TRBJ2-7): DAMVIQNPRYQVTQFGKPVTLSCSQTLNHNVMYWYQQKSSQAPKLLFHYYDKDFNNEADTPDNFQSRRPNTSFCFLDIRSPGLGDTAMYLCATSLGQGGIYEQYFGPGTRLTVT.

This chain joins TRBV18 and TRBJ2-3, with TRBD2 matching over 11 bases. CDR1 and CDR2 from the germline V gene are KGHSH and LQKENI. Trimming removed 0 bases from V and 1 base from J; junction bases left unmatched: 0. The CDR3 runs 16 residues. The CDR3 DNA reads TGTGCCAGCTCACCACCGACTAGCGGGGGCACAGATACGCAGTATTTT. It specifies CASSPPTSGGTDTQYF.

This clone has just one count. The CDR3 region is CASSPLSLSYEQYF. DNA for the CDR3: TGTGCCAGCAGCCCGTTAAGCTTGTCCTACGAGCAGTACTTC. The rearrangement uses TRBV14 and TRBJ2-7; D call uncertain. Germline assignment: CDR1 SGHDN and CDR2 FVKESK. Trimming removed 4 bases from V and 1 base from J, with 11 bases in between. The CDR3 spans 14 residues.

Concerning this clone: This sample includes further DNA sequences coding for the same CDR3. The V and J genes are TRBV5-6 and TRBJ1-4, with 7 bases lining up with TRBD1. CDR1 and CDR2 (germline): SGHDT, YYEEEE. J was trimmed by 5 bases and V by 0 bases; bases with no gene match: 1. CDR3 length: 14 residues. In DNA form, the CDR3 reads TGTGCCAGCAGCTTGGGACAGGGAAATGAAAAACTGTTTTTT. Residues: CASSLGQGNEKLFF.

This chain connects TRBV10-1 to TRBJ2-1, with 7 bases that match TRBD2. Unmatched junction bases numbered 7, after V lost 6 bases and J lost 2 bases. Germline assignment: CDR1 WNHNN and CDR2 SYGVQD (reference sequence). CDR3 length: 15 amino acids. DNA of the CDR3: TGCGCCAGCAGCTTCGGCGGGACTACCTACAATGAGCAGTTCTTC. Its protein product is CASSFGGTTYNEQFF.

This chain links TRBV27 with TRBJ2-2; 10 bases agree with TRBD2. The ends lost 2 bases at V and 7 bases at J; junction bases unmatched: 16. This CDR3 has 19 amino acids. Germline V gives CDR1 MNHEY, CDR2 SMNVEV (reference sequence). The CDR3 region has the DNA TGTGCCAGCAGTTTAAAGTTTAATCCTAGCGGGAGAGGAGTCGGGGAGCTGTTTTTT. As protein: CASSLKFNPSGRGVGELFF.

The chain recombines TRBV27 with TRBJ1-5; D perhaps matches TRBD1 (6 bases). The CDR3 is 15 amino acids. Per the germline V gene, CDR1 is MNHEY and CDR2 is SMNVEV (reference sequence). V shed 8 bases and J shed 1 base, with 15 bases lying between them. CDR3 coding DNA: TGTGCCAGCTCAAAACAGGGTTTCAGCAATCAGCCCCAGCATTTT. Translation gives CASSKQGFSNQPQHF.

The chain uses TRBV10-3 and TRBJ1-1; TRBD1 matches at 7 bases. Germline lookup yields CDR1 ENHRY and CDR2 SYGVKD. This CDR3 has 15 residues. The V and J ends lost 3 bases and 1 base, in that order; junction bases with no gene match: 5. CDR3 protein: CAISETAGGNTEAFF. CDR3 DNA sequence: TGTGCCATCAGTGAAACGGCAGGGGGGAACACTGAAGCTTTCTTT.

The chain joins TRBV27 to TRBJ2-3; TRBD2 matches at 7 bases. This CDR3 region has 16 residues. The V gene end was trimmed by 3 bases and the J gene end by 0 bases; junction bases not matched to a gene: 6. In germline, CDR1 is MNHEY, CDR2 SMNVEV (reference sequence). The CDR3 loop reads CASSLDRAGSTDTQYF. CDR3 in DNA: TGTGCCAGCAGTTTGGATCGAGCGGGAAGCACAGATACGCAGTATTTT.

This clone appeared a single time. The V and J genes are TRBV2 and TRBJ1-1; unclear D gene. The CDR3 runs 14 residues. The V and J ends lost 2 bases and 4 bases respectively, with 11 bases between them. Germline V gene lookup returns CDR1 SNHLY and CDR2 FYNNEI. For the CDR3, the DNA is TGTGCCAGCAGTGAATATTCAGGCTTCACTGAAGCTTTCTTT. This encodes CASSEYSGFTEAFF.